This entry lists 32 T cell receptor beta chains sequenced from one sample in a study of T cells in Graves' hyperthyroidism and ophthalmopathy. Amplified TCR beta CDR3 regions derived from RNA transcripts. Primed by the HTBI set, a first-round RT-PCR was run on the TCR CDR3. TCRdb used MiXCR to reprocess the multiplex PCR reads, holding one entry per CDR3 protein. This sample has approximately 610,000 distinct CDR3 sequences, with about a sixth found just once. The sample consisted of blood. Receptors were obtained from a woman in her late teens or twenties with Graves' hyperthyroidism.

CDR3 region: CASSLDSQGQETQYF. CDR3 nucleotides: TGCGCCAGCAGCTTGGATTCCCAGGGCCAAGAGACCCAGTACTTC. The V gene is TRBV5-1, the J gene TRBJ2-5; tentatively, D is TRBD1 (5 bases). Germline V gene data show CDR1 as SGHRS and CDR2 as YFSETQ. This CDR3 has 15 residues. V dropped 0 bases and J dropped 1 base, with 10 bases sitting between them.

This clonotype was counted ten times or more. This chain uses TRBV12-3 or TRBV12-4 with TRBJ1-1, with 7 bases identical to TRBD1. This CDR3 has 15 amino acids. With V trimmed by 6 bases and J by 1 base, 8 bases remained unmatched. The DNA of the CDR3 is TGTGCCAGCAGACCGACGACAGGGACGAACACTGAAGCTTTCTTT. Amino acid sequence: CASRPTTGTNTEAFF.

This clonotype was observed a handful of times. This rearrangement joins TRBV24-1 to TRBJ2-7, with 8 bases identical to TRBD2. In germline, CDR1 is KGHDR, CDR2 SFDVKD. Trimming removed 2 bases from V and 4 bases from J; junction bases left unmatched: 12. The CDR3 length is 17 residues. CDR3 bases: TGTGCCACCAGTGATTCATTGGGGAGCGGGAGATTATACGAGCAGTACTTC. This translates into CATSDSLGSGRLYEQYF.

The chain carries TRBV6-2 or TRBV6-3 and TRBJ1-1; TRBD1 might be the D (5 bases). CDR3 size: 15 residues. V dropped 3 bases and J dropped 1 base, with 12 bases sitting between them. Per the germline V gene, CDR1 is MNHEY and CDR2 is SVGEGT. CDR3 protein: CASSYLGLKNTEAFF. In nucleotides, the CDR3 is TGTGCCAGCAGTTATTTGGGACTGAAGAACACTGAAGCTTTCTTT.

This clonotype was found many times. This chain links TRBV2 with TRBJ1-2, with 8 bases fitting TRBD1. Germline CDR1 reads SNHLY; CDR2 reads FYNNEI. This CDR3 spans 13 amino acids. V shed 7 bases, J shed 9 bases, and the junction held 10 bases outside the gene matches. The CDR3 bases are TGTGCCAGCATCCACAGGGGGTTGCTAAGCTACACCTTC. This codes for CASIHRGLLSYTF.

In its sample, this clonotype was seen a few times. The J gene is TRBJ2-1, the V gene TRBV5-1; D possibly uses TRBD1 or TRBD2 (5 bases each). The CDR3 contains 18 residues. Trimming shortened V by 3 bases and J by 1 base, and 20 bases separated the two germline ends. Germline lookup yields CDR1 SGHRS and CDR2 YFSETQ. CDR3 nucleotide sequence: TGCGCCAGCAGCTGGAAGGACGGGCAGGGCGGGTCCTACAATGAGCAGTTCTTC. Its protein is CASSWKDGQGGSYNEQFF.

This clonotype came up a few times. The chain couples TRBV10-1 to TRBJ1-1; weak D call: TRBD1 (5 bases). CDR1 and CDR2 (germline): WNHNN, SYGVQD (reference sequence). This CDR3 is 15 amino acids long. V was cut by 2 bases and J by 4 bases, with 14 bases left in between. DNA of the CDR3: TGCGCCAGCAGTGAGCTGGGGCTGAGGGGCACTGAAGCTTTCTTT. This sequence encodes CASSELGLRGTEAFF.

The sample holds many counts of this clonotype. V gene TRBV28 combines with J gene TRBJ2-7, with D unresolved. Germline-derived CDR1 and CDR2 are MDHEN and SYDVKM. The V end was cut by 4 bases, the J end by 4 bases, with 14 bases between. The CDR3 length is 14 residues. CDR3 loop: CASSSRTEKYEQYF. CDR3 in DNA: TGTGCCAGCAGTTCACGGACCGAAAAATACGAGCAGTACTTC.

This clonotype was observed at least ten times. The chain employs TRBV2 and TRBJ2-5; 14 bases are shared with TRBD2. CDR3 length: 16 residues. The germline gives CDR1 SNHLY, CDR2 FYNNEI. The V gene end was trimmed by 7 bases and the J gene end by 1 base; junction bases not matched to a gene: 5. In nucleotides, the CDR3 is TGTGCCAGCACTAGGGGGACTAGCGGGAGCCAAGAGACCCAGTACTTC. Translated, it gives CASTRGTSGSQETQYF.

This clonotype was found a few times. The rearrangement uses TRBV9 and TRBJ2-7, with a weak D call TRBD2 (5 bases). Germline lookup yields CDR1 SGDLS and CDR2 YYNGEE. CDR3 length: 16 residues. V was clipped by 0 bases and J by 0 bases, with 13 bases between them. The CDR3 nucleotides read TGTGCCAGCAGCGTAGAACCGCGGGTAAGCTCCTACGAGCAGTACTTC. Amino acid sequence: CASSVEPRVSSYEQYF.

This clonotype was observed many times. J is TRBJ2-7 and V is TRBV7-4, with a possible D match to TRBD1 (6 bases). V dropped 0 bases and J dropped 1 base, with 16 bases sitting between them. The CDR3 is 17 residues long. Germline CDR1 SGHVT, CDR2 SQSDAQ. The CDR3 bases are TGTGCCAGCAGCTTAGCGCTAACAGGGAAAGGTTCCTACGAGCAGTACTTC. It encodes CASSLALTGKGSYEQYF.

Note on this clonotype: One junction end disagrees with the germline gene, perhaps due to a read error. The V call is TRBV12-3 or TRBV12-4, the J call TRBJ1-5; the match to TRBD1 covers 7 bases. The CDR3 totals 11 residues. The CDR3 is CAGSLTGTQHF. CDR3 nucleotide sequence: TGTGCCGGCAGTTTGACAGGGACCCAGCATTTT.

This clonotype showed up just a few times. CDR3 nucleotide sequence: TGCAGTGCTCTCGGGAGGGGGAACTCCTACAATGAGCAGTTCTTC. Its protein product is CSALGRGNSYNEQFF. The V gene is TRBV20-1, the J gene TRBJ2-1, with 8 bases that match TRBD2. The CDR3 extends over 15 amino acids. Germline-derived CDR1 and CDR2 are DFQATT and SNEGSKA (reference sequence). Germline trimming cut 5 bases from V and 0 bases from J; bases unmatched to any gene: 6.

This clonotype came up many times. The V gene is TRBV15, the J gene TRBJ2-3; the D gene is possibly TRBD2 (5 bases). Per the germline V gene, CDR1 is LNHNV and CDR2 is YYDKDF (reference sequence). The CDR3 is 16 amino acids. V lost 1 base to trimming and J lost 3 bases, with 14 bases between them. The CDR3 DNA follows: TGTGCCACCAGCAGAGTGTTGGGGAGTGGGACAGATACGCAGTATTTT. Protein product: CATSRVLGSGTDTQYF.

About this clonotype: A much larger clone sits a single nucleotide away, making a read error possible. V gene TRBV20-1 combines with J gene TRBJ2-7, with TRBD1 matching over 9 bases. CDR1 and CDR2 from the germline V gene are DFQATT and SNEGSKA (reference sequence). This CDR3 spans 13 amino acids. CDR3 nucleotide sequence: TGCAGTGCTACCGGGACAGGGACCTACGAGCGGTACTTC. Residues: CSATGTGTYERYF.

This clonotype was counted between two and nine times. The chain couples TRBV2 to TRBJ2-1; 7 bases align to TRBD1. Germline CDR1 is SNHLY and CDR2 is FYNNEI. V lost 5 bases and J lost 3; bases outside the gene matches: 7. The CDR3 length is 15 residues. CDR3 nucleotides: TGTGCCAGCAGTACCGGGACAGATAGCTACAATGAGCAGTTCTTC. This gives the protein CASSTGTDSYNEQFF.

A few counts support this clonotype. The CDR3 here is CASSPGRDLANEQYF. In nucleotides, the CDR3 is TGTGCCAGCAGTCCAGGCCGGGACTTAGCCAACGAGCAGTACTTC. This sequence joins TRBV6-2 or TRBV6-3 and TRBJ2-7; D is possibly TRBD2 (6 bases). Germline V gene data show CDR1 as MNHEY and CDR2 as SVGEGT. V was pared by 5 bases and J by 5 bases, with 19 bases between. The CDR3 has 15 amino acids.

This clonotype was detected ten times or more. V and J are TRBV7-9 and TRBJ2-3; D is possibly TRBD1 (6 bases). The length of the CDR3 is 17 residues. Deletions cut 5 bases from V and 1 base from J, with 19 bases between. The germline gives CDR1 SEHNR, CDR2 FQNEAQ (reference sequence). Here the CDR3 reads CASSERRQAEGTDTQYF. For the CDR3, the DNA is TGTGCCAGCAGCGAAAGAAGACAGGCCGAAGGCACAGATACGCAGTATTTT.

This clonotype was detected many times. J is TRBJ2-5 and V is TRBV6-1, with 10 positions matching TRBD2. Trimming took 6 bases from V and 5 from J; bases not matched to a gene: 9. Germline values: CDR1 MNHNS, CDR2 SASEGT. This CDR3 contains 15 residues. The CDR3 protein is CASSLSGGGGETQYF. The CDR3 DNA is TGTGCCAGCAGCCTCAGCGGGGGGGGCGGGGAGACCCAGTACTTC.

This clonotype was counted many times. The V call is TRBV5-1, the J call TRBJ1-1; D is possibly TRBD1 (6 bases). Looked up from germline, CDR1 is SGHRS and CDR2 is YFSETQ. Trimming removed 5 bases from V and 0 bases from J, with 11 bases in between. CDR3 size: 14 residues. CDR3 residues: CASSTDRMNTEAFF. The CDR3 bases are TGCGCCAGCAGTACAGACAGGATGAACACTGAAGCTTTCTTT.

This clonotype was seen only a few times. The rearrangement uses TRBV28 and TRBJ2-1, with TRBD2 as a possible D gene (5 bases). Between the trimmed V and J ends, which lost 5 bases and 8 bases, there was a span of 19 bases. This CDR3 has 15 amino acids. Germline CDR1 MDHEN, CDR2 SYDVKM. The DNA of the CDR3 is TGTGCCAGCAGTATAGACGGCTATGCGAGGGATGAGCAGTTCTTC. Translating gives CASSIDGYARDEQFF.

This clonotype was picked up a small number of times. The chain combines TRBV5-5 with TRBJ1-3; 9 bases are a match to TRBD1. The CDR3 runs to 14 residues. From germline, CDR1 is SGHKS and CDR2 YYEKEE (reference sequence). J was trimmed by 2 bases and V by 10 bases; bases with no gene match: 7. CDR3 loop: CAPRQGGTGNTIYF. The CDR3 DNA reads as TGTGCCCCCCGACAGGGGGGTACTGGAAACACCATATATTTT.

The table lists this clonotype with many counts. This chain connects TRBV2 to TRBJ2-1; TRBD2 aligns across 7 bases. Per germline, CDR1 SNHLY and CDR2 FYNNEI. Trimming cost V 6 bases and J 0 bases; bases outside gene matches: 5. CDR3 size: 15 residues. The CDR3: CASSRSGISYNEQFF. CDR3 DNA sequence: TGTGCCAGCAGCCGGAGCGGGATCTCCTACAATGAGCAGTTCTTC.

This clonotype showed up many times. The CDR3 protein is CASSLGQGGAEQFF. CDR3 nucleotides: TGCGCCAGCAGCTTGGGACAGGGGGGCGCTGAGCAGTTCTTC. The V call is TRBV5-1, the J call TRBJ2-1; 9 positions match TRBD1. The V gene's germline CDR1 is SGHRS and CDR2 YFSETQ. V lost 0 bases and J lost 9; bases outside the gene matches: 4. This CDR3 is built from 14 residues.

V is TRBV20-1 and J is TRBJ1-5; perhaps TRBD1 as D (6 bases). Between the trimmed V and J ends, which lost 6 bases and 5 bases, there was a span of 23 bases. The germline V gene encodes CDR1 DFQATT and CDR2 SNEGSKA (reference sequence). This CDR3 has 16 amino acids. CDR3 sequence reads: CSALYNKQGLYQPQHF. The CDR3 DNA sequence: TGCAGTGCGCTCTATAACAAACAGGGTCTGTATCAGCCCCAGCATTTT.

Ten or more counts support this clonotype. CDR3 loop: CASRFDTTSSYEQYF. DNA for the CDR3: TGTGCCAGCAGATTCGACACAACTAGCTCCTACGAGCAGTACTTC. The chain has TRBV6-1 and TRBJ2-7, with a tentative D call TRBD2 (5 bases). The CDR3 is made up of 15 amino acids. Germline lookup yields CDR1 MNHNS and CDR2 SASEGT. V was clipped by 6 bases and J by 0 bases, with 15 bases between them.

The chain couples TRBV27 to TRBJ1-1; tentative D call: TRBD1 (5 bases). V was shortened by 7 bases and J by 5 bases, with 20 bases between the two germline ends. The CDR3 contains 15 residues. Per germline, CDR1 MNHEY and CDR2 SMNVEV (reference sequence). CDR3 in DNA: TGTGCCAGCAAGGGGCCCAGGGTCGAACAAACTGAAGCTTTCTTT. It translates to CASKGPRVEQTEAFF.

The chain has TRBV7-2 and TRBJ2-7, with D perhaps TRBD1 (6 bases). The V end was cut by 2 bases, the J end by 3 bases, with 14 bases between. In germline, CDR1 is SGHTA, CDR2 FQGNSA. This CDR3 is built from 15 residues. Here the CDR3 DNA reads TGTGCCAGCAGCTTAAGAGGGGGTAACGACTACGAGCAGTACTTC. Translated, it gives CASSLRGGNDYEQYF.

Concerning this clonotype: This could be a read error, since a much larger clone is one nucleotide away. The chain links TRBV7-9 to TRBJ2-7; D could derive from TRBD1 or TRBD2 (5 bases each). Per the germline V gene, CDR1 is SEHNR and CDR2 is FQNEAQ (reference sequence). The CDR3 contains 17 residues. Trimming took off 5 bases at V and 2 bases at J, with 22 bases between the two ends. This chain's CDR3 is CASSRTHGARGAYEQYF. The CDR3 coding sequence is TGTGCCAGCAGCCGAACCCACGGGGCTCGGGGAGCCTACGAGCAGTACTTC.

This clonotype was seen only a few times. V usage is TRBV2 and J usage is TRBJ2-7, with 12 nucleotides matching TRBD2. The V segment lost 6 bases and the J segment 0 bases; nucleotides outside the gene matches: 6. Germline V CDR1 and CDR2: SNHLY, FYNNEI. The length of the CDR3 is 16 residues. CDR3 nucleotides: TGTGCCAGCAGCAGACTAGCGGGGGATAGCTCCTACGAGCAGTACTTC. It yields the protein CASSRLAGDSSYEQYF.

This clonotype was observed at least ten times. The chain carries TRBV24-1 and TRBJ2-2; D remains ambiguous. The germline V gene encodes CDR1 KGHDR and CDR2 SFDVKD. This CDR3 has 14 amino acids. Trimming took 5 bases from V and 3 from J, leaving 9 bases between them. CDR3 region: CATSVPRDTGELFF. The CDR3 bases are TGTGCCACCAGTGTACCGAGAGACACCGGGGAGCTGTTTTTT.

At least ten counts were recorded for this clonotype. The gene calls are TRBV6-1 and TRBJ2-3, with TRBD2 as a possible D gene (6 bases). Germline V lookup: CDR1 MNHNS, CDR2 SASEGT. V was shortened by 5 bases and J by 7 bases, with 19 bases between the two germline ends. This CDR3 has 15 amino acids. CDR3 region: CASSPIITSHHTQYF. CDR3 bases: TGTGCCAGCAGTCCCATCATTACTAGCCACCATACGCAGTATTTT.